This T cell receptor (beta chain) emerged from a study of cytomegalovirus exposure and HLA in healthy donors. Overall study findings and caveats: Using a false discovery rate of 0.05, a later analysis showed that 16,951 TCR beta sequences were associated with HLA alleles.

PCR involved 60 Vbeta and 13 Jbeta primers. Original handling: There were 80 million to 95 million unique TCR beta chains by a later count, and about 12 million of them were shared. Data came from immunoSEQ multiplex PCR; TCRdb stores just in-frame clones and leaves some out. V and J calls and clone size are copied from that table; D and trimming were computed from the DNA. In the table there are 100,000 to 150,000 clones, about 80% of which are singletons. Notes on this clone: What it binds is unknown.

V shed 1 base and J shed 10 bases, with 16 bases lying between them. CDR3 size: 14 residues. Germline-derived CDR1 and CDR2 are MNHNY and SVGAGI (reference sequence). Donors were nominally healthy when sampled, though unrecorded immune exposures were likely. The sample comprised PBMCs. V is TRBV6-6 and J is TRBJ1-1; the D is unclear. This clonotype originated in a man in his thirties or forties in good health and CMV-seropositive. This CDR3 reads CASSYYIRSGGAFF. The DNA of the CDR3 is TGTGCCAGCAGTTACTACATCCGCAGTGGAGGAGCTTTCTTT.